The clone carrying this T cell receptor (beta chain) was observed at least ten times. This sample was included in a study of quantifying T cell responses using KT2 cells. Study details: Reverse transcription used primers in the TCR alpha and beta constant regions. A predetermined fluorescence threshold ended the second PCR, run as a qPCR.

V lost 1 base, J lost 4 bases, and 8 bases lay in between. From germline, CDR1 is SGHTA and CDR2 FQGNSA. The CDR3 totals 13 residues. A single-stranded UMI oligo with SP2 sequence was ligated to cDNA 3' ends. The first PCR ran 4 to 5 cycles with an equimolar RC1.1 and RC1.2 beta primer mix. One entry per CDR3 protein results from TCRdb running MiXCR on the UMI-ligation and nested PCR reads. The repertoire includes tens of thousands of distinct CDR3 sequences, about 7.3% of them detected once, and around a sixth sits in the top ten. This TCR was sampled from a human donor. Specimen: PBMCs spiked with cells of the T cell clone KT2. The chain carries TRBV7-2 and TRBJ2-7; no clear D gene. In nucleotides, the CDR3 is TGTGCCAGCAGCTTAGGGACCAAATACGAGCAGTACTTC. Its translation: CASSLGTKYEQYF.